The clone carrying this TCR beta chain was counted ten times or more. Its target is unknown. The data were taken from a study of blood T cells in healthy people across ages. Study-level results: Diversity was higher, and naive CD4+ cells more numerous, in long-lived donors than in aged donors.

CDR1 is SGHAT, CDR2 FQNNGV, per germline. The CDR3 extends over 18 amino acids. Trimming left V 1 base short and J 4 bases short, with 22 bases between. For the second PCR, which ran for 7 to 11 cycles, a sample-barcoded 5' primer and a J-beta primer mix were used. TCRdb re-derived calls from the 5' RACE reads in MiXCR, one entry per CDR3 protein. The sample shows approximately 490,000 distinct CDR3 sequences, approximately 25% of them seen only once. These data also featured in a second study, about T cells of mothers and their children. That report notes: Clones that were microchimeric and persistent were not detected among T cells.

This rearrangement joins TRBV11-2 to TRBJ2-5; tentatively, D is TRBD2 (5 bases). Input material: blood. The sequence derives from a boy younger than 18 in good health. The CDR3 is CASSLGLKAWRAGETQYF. In nucleotides, the CDR3 is TGTGCCAGCAGCTTAGGCCTTAAAGCGTGGCGGGCGGGAGAGACCCAGTACTTC.